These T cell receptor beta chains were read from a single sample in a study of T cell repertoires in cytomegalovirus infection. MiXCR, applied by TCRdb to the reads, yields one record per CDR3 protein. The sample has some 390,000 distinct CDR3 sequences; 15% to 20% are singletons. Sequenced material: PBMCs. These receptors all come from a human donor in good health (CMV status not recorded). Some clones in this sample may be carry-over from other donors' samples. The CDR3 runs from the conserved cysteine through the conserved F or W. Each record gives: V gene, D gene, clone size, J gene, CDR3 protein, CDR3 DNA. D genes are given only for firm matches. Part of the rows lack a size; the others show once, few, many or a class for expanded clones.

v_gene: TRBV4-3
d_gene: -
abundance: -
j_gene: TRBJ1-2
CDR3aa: CASSQESYGYTF
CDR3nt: TGCGCCAGCAGCCAAGAATCCTATGGCTACACCTTC

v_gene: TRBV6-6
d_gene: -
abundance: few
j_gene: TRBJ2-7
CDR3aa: CASRGDLYYEQYF
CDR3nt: TGTGCCAGCAGGGGGGACCTCTACTACGAGCAGTACTTC

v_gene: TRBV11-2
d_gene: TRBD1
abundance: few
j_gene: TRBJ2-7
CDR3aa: CASSLARGLSYEQYF
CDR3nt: TGTGCCAGCAGCTTAGCGAGGGGGCTCTCCTACGAGCAGTACTTC

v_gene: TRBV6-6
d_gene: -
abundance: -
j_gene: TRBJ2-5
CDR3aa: CASTLDSYQETQYF
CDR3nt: TGTGCCAGCACCTTGGACAGCTACCAAGAGACCCAGTACTTC

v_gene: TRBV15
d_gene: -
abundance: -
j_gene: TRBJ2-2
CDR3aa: CATSRDPNTGELFF
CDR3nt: TGTGCCACCAGCAGGGACCCGAACACCGGGGAGCTGTTTTTT

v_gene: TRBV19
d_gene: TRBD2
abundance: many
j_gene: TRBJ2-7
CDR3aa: CASSIDGRKTSGSFYEQYF
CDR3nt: TGTGCCAGTAGTATAGATGGCCGGAAGACTAGCGGGAGCTTCTACGAGCAGTACTTC

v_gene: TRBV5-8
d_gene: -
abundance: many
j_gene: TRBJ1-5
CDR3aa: CASSLPRYSNQPQHF
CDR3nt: TGTGCCAGCAGCTTGCCCCGCTATAGCAATCAGCCCCAGCATTTT

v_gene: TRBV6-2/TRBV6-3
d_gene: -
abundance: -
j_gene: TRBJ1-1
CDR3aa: CASKTGRTVDSEAFF
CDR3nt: TGTGCCAGCAAAACCGGTCGGACAGTCGATTCTGAAGCTTTCTTT

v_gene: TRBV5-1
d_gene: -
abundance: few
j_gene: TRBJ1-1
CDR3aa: CASSLTGTHTEAFF
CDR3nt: TGCGCCAGCAGCTTGACAGGGACCCACACTGAAGCTTTCTTT

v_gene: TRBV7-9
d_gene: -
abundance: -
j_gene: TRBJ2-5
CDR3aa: CASSFWDTQETQYF
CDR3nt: TGTGCCAGCAGCTTCTGGGACACTCAAGAGACCCAGTACTTC

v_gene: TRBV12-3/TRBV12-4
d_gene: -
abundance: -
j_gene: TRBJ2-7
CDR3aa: CASSLGGTPDYEQYF
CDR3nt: TGTGCCAGCAGTTTGGGCGGGACGCCAGATTACGAGCAGTACTTC

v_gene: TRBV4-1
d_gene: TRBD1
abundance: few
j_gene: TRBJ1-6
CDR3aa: CASNEGAGGFYSPLHF
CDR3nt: TGCGCCAGCAACGAAGGGGCAGGGGGTTTCTATTCACCCCTCCACTTT

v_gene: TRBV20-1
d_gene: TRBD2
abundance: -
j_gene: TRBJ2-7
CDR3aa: CSASRVAGPYEQYF
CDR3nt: TGCAGTGCTAGTAGGGTAGCGGGTCCCTACGAGCAGTACTTC

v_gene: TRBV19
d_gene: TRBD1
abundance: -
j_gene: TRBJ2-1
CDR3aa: CASSIGQGISYNEQFF
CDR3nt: TGTGCCAGTAGTATTGGACAGGGGATTTCTTACAATGAGCAGTTCTTC

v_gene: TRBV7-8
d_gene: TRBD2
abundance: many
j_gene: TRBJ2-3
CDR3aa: CASSPDRTSADTQYF
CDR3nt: TGTGCCAGCAGCCCAGATCGGACTAGCGCAGATACGCAGTATTTT

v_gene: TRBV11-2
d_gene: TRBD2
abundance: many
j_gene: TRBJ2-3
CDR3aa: CASSRSEMLAGLLPQYF
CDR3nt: TGTGCCAGCAGCCGTTCAGAGATGCTAGCGGGACTCTTGCCGCAGTATTTT

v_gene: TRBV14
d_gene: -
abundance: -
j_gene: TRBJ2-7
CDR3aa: CASSQDGGIYEQYF
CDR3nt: TGTGCCAGCAGCCAAGACGGAGGGATCTACGAGCAGTACTTC

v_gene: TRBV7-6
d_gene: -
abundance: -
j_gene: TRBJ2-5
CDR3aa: CASSFRHLGGETQYF
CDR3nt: TGTGCCAGCAGCTTTCGGCACCTCGGCGGGGAGACCCAGTACTTC

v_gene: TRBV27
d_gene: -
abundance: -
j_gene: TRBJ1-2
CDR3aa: CASRPFFASPGGYTF
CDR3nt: TGTGCCAGCAGGCCTTTTTTTGCGAGTCCGGGAGGCTACACCTTC

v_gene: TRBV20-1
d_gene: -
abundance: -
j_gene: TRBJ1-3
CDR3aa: CSAYLGGGNTIYF
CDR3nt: TGCAGTGCTTACCTGGGGGGTGGAAACACCATATATTTT

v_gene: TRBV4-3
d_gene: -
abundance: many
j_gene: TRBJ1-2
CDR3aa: CASSEDYTSGYTF
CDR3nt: TGCGCCAGCAGCGAAGACTATACGTCGGGCTACACCTTC

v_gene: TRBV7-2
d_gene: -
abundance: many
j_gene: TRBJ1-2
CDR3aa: CASSLARQSYYGYTF
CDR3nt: TGTGCCAGCAGCTTAGCGCGGCAGTCTTACTATGGCTACACCTTC

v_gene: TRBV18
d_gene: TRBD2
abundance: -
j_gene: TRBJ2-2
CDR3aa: CASSLVAGSRGELFF
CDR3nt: TGTGCCAGCTCACTGGTAGCGGGATCGAGAGGGGAGCTGTTTTTT

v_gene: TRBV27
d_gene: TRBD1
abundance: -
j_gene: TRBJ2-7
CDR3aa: CASSLSLGQAYYEQYF
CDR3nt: TGTGCCAGCAGCCTAAGTTTAGGACAGGCGTACTACGAGCAGTACTTC

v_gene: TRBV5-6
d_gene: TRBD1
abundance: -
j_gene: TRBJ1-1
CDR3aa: CASSTIVGTGARNTEAFF
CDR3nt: TGTGCCAGCAGCACAATTGTGGGGACAGGGGCGAGGAACACTGAAGCTTTCTTT

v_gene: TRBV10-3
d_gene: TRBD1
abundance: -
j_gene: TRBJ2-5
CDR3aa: CAISDRTGTGPTIETQYF
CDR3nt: TGTGCCATCAGTGATCGGACAGGGACGGGTCCCACCATAGAGACCCAGTACTTC

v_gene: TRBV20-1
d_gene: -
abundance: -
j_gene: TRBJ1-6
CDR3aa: CSAHRDRANSPLHF
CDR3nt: TGCAGTGCCCACCGGGACCGCGCTAATTCACCCCTCCACTTT

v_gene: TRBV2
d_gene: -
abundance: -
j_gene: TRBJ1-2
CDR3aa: CVSSGDRYGYTF
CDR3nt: TGTGTCAGCAGTGGTGATCGCTATGGCTACACCTTC

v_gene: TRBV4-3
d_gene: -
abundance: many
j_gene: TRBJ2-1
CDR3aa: CASGRGADSSYNEQFF
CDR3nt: TGCGCCAGCGGACGGGGGGCCGATAGCTCCTACAATGAGCAGTTCTTC

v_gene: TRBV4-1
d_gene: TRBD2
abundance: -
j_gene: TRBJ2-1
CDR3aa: CASSQPTSGRSGNEQFF
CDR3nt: TGCGCCAGCAGCCAGCCCACTAGCGGGAGGAGCGGGAATGAGCAGTTCTTC

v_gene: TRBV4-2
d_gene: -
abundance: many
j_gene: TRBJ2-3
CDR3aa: CASSQQQGHGDTQYF
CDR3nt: TGTGCCAGCAGCCAACAACAGGGCCACGGAGATACGCAGTATTTT

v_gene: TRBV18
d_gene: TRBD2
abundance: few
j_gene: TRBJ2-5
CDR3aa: CASSRLGTNQETQYF
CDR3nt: TGTGCCAGCTCACGACTCGGGACTAATCAAGAGACCCAGTACTTC

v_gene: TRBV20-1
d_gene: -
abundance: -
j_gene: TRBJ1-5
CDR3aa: CSASAGSWGDQPQHF
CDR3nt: TGCAGTGCTAGTGCAGGATCCTGGGGGGATCAGCCCCAGCATTTT

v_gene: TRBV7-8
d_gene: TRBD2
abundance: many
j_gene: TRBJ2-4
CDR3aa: CASSPGLKNIQYF
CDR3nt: TGTGCCAGCAGCCCGGGACTAAAAAACATTCAGTACTTC

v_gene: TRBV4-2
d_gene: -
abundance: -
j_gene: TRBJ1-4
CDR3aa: CASSQEGQTPNEKLFF
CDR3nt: TGTGCCAGCAGCCAAGAGGGGCAAACCCCAAATGAAAAACTGTTTTTT

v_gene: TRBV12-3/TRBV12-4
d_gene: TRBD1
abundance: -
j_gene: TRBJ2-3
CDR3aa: CASSDKKRGLQYIRYSDTQYF
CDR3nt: TGTGCCAGCAGTGATAAGAAAAGGGGGCTTCAGTACATACGTTATTCAGATACGCAGTATTTT

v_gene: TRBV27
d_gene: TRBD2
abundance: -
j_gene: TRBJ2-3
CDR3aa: CASSSTSATDTQYF
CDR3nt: TGTGCCAGCAGTTCGACTAGCGCCACAGATACGCAGTATTTT

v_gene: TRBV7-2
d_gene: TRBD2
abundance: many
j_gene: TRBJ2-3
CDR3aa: CASSFSGGTDTQYF
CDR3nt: TGTGCCAGCAGCTTTAGCGGGGGTACAGATACGCAGTATTTT

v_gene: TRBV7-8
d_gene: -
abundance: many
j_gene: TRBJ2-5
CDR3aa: CASSTDRKETQYF
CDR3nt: TGTGCCAGCAGCACGGACAGAAAAGAGACCCAGTACTTC

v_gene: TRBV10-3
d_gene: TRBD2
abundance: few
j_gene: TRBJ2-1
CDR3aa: CAISSPGLAAYNEQFF
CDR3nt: TGTGCCATCAGCTCCCCGGGACTAGCGGCCTACAATGAGCAGTTCTTC

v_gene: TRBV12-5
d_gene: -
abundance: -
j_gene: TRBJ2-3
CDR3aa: CASGLARDGEITRADTQYF
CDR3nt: TGTGCTAGTGGTTTGGCACGGGACGGGGAGATCACCCGAGCAGATACGCAGTATTTT

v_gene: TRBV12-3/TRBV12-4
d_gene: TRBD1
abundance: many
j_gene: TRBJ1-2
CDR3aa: CASSLNTGGANYGYTF
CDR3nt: TGTGCCAGCAGTTTAAACACAGGGGGAGCTAACTATGGCTACACCTTC

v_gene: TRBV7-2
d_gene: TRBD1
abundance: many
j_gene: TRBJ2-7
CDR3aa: CASALQGGTYEQYF
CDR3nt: TGTGCCAGCGCACTACAGGGGGGTACCTACGAGCAGTACTTC

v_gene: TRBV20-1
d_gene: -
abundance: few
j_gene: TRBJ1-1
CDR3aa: CSAMWVQGNTEAFF
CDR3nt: TGCAGTGCCATGTGGGTTCAAGGGAACACTGAAGCTTTCTTT

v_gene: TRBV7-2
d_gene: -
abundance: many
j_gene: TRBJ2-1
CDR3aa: CASSPYMNNEQFF
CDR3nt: TGTGCCAGCAGCCCCTACATGAACAATGAGCAGTTCTTC

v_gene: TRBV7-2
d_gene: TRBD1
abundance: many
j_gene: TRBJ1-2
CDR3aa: CASSQKTGGYGYTF
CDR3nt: TGTGCCAGCAGCCAAAAAACAGGGGGCTATGGCTACACCTTC

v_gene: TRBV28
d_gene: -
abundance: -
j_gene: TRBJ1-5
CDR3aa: CASSLAGGLYNQPQHF
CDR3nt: TGTGCCAGCAGTTTAGCGGGGGGCTTATACAATCAGCCCCAGCATTTT

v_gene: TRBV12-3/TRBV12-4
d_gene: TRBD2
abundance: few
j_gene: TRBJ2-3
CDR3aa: CASSSSPQGLRQYF
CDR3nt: TGTGCCAGCAGTTCCAGCCCCCAGGGACTAAGGCAGTATTTT

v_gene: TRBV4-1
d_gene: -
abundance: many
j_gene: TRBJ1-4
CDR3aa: CASSQGPNEKLFF
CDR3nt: TGCGCCAGCAGCCAGGGACCAAATGAAAAACTGTTTTTT

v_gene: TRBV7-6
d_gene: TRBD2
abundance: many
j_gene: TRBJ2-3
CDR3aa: CASSLRTLASGASTDTQYF
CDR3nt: TGTGCCAGCAGCTTAAGGACCCTGGCTAGCGGGGCGAGCACAGATACGCAGTATTTT

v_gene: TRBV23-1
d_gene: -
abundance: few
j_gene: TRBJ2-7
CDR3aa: CASSQSYRYYEQYF
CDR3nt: TGCGCCAGCAGTCAATCCTACAGGTACTACGAGCAGTACTTC

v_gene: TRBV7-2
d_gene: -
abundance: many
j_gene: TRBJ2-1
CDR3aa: CASSFRTASKNNEQFF
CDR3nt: TGTGCCAGCAGCTTCCGGACAGCTTCAAAGAACAATGAGCAGTTCTTC

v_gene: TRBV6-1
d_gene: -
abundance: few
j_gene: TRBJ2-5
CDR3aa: CASGDPAKGETQYF
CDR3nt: TGTGCCAGCGGCGACCCTGCGAAGGGGGAGACCCAGTACTTC

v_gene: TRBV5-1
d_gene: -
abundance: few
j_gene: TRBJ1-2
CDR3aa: CASSIQEGGYTF
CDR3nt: TGCGCCAGCAGCATTCAAGAGGGAGGCTACACCTTC

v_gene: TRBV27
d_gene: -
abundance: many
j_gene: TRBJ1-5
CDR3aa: CASSPNAGTEQPQHF
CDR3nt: TGTGCCAGCAGTCCCAATGCGGGTACGGAACAGCCCCAGCATTTT